What follows are 5 T cell receptor beta chains derived from one specimen sequenced in a study of T-cell reconstitution after alpha-beta-depleted transplantation in children. It was with unique molecular identifiers that the TCRbeta library was prepared. TCRdb reprocessed the PCR reads with MiXCR, giving one entry per CDR3 protein. The sample holds some 81,000 distinct CDR3 sequences, about 14% seen once. The material sequenced was PBMCs, mostly from graft donor cells, taken 180 days after TCRalphabeta/CD19-depleted stem cell transplant. The receptors originated from a male patient aged 2 to 9 who had a stem cell transplant for acute lymphoblastic leukemia, so the T cells may come from the graft donor.

This clonotype was found a few times. This rearrangement joins TRBV12-3 or TRBV12-4 to TRBJ1-2; D is ambiguous. With 2 bases removed from V and 4 bases from J, the gap between germline ends came to 8 bases. The CDR3 extends over 13 amino acids. The CDR3 bases are TGTGCCAGCAGTTTACGGTTCAGCTATGGCTACACCTTC. It is translated as CASSLRFSYGYTF.

The table lists this clonotype with many counts. This sequence joins TRBV12-3 or TRBV12-4 and TRBJ1-1; no clear D. The CDR3 length is 12 residues. Trimming took off 6 bases at V and 1 base at J, with 6 bases between the two ends. CDR3 sequence: CASSWPNTEAFF. The CDR3 DNA reads as TGTGCCAGCAGCTGGCCGAACACTGAAGCTTTCTTT.

This clonotype appeared a few times. The chain couples TRBV6-5 to TRBJ1-3, with D perhaps matching TRBD1 (6 bases). Germline lookup yields CDR1 MNHEY and CDR2 SVGAGI. Between the trimmed V and J ends, which lost 0 bases and 0 bases, there was a span of 6 bases. CDR3 length equals 15 residues. CDR3 protein: CASSYSGGSGNTIYF. DNA of the CDR3: TGTGCCAGCAGTTACTCAGGGGGCTCTGGAAACACCATATATTTT.

The chain has TRBV7-9 and TRBJ1-2; possible D gene TRBD1, 6 bases. This CDR3 has 13 residues. With 5 bases removed from V and 8 bases from J, the gap between germline ends came to 15 bases. Per the germline V gene, CDR1 is SEHNR and CDR2 is FQNEAQ (reference sequence). The DNA for the CDR3 is TGTGCCAGCAGCCGAGAGGGGGTCGGGGGCTACACCTTC. Its protein is CASSREGVGGYTF.

This clonotype was observed many times. The chain combines TRBV5-1 with TRBJ2-3; D is perhaps TRBD2 (5 bases). The CDR3 has 15 residues. Germline V gives CDR1 SGHRS, CDR2 YFSETQ. Trimming pared 2 bases from V and 1 base from J, leaving 11 bases between. CDR3: CASSFGIIGTDTQYF. The CDR3 coding sequence is TGCGCCAGCAGCTTCGGGATCATAGGCACAGATACGCAGTATTTT.